A selection of T cell receptor beta chains follows, all from one sample in a study of blood T cell repertoires in COVID-19. The repertoire was sequenced with immunoSEQ multiplex PCR; TCRdb's copy has only in-frame clones and lacks some. Of some 150,000 clones detected, 75% to 90% appear once; the ten largest clones hold roughly 0.58%. The sequencing sample was made of peripheral blood. The origin of the receptors is a man between 60 and 70 years old with acute or convalescent COVID-19. CDR3s include the opening cysteine and the closing phenylalanine or tryptophan. D genes are given only for firm matches. Clone size is given for some rows only: seen once, a few or many times, or a class if the clone is expanded.

d_gene | j_gene | abundance | v_gene | CDR3aa | CDR3nt
- | TRBJ1-2 | - | TRBV9 | CASSVQGLGGYTF | TGTGCCAGCAGCGTCCAGGGTTTGGGTGGCTACACCTTC
- | TRBJ1-2 | - | TRBV3-1/TRBV3-2 | CASSQGLGGNYGYTF | TGTGCCAGCAGCCAAGGCTTGGGGGGGAACTATGGCTACACCTTC
- | TRBJ2-1 | - | TRBV7-3 | CASSSPSGNEQFF | TGTGCCAGCAGCTCCCCTAGTGGCAATGAGCAGTTCTTC
- | TRBJ2-7 | - | TRBV19 | CASSPRRGWDYEQYF | TGTGCCAGTAGTCCCCGGAGGGGCTGGGACTACGAGCAGTACTTC
- | TRBJ1-3 | - | TRBV18 | CASSPPIRVSGNTIYF | TGTGCCAGCTCACCGCCCATCAGGGTTTCTGGAAACACCATATATTTT
- | TRBJ1-1 | - | TRBV5-1 | CASSRDTNTEAFF | TGCGCCAGCAGCCGGGATACGAACACTGAAGCTTTCTTT
- | TRBJ2-5 | - | TRBV5-1 | CASSLGTGLGETQYF | TGCGCCAGCAGCTTGGGTACAGGGCTGGGGGAGACCCAGTACTTC
- | TRBJ1-1 | - | TRBV25-1 | CASSALSGSEAFF | TGTGCCAGCAGTGCCTTATCGGGGAGTGAAGCTTTCTTT
TRBD1 | TRBJ1-2 | - | TRBV6-5 | CASRTGQANYGYTF | TGTGCCAGCAGAACAGGACAGGCTAACTATGGCTACACCTTC
- | TRBJ2-5 | - | TRBV12-3/TRBV12-4 | CASSLTAVETQYF | TGTGCCAGCAGTTTAACAGCGGTGGAGACCCAGTACTTC
- | TRBJ1-6 | - | TRBV3-1/TRBV3-2 | CASSQERGWTSPLHF | TGTGCCAGCAGCCAAGAGCGGGGGTGGACTTCACCCCTCCACTTT
- | TRBJ1-1 | - | TRBV5-8 | CASSRAGTLMNTEAFF | TGTGCCAGCAGCCGGGCGGGGACCCTTATGAACACTGAAGCTTTCTTT
- | TRBJ1-6 | - | TRBV6-1 | CASSLDSNSPLHF | TGTGCCAGCAGCCTAGACTCTAATTCACCCCTCCACTTT
- | TRBJ2-5 | - | TRBV4-3 | CASSQAGAGAETQYF | TGCGCCAGCAGCCAAGCCGGGGCAGGGGCAGAGACCCAGTACTTC
- | TRBJ2-4 | once | TRBV28 | CASSLRGKGTGAKNIQYF | TGTGCCAGCAGTTTACGGGGAAAGGGCACAGGGGCCAAAAACATTCAGTACTTC
TRBD1 | TRBJ1-1 | - | TRBV3-1/TRBV3-2 | CASSPWDSNTEAFF | TGTGCCAGCAGCCCTTGGGACAGCAACACTGAAGCTTTCTTT
- | TRBJ1-2 | - | TRBV7-9 | CASSLDSPVGYTF | TGTGCCAGCAGCTTAGATTCCCCGGTTGGCTACACCTTC
- | TRBJ1-2 | - | TRBV3-1/TRBV3-2 | CASSRQGNGYTF | TGTGCCAGCAGCCGCCAGGGGAACGGCTACACCTTC
- | TRBJ2-3 | - | TRBV24-1 | CATSESYLADTQYF | TGTGCCACCAGTGAAAGCTACCTCGCAGATACGCAGTATTTT
TRBD1 | TRBJ1-3 | - | TRBV28 | CASSFDRGYGNTIYF | TGTGCCAGCAGTTTCGACAGGGGGTATGGAAACACCATATATTTT
TRBD2 | TRBJ2-5 | few | TRBV5-4 | CASSYPSGGRETQYF | TGTGCCAGCAGCTACCCAAGCGGGGGGAGGGAGACCCAGTACTTC
TRBD1 | TRBJ2-1 | - | TRBV7-9 | CASSALGTGYNEQFF | TGTGCCAGCAGCGCCCTCGGGACAGGGTACAATGAGCAGTTCTTC
- | TRBJ2-1 | - | TRBV24-1 | CATSDLRGSYNEQFF | TGTGCCACCAGTGATCTTAGAGGGTCCTACAATGAGCAGTTCTTC
- | TRBJ1-5 | - | TRBV27 | CASSPDWSPNQPQHF | TGTGCCAGCAGTCCGGACTGGTCCCCAAATCAGCCCCAGCATTTT
TRBD1 | TRBJ2-7 | - | TRBV7-3 | CASSRDRGNEQYF | TGTGCCAGCAGCCGGGACAGGGGAAACGAGCAGTACTTC
TRBD1 | TRBJ1-4 | - | TRBV28 | CASSLTGGYEKLFF | TGTGCCAGCAGTCTGACAGGGGGCTATGAAAAACTGTTTTTT
TRBD1 | TRBJ1-1 | - | TRBV19 | CASPKRTGARMNTEAFF | TGTGCCAGCCCTAAACGGACAGGGGCCAGAATGAACACTGAAGCTTTCTTT
- | TRBJ1-3 | - | TRBV5-4 | CASSLGQPNFSGNTIYF | TGTGCCAGCAGCCTTGGACAGCCCAACTTCTCTGGAAACACCATATATTTT
- | TRBJ1-6 | few | TRBV6-5 | CASSSPGGSNSPLHF | TGTGCCAGCAGTTCCCCCGGGGGAAGTAATTCACCCCTCCACTTT
TRBD2 | TRBJ2-7 | once | TRBV18 | CASSPQSGGYEQYF | TGTGCCAGCTCCCCACAAAGCGGGGGTTACGAGCAGTACTTC
- | TRBJ1-1 | - | TRBV27 | CASGRGTPNTEAFF | TGTGCCAGCGGAAGGGGGACACCGAACACTGAAGCTTTCTTT
- | TRBJ2-2 | - | TRBV5-6 | CASSLLAETHTGELFF | TGTGCCAGCAGCTTATTAGCGGAGACACACACCGGGGAGCTGTTTTTT
TRBD1 | TRBJ1-5 | - | TRBV6-5 | CASSPGQGVNQPQHF | TGTGCCAGCAGTCCGGGACAGGGGGTCAATCAGCCCCAGCATTTT
- | TRBJ1-4 | - | TRBV4-2 | CASSEGVGVANEKLFF | TGTGCCAGCAGCGAAGGGGTGGGCGTAGCTAATGAAAAACTGTTTTTT
TRBD1 | TRBJ1-5 | - | TRBV27 | CASSLFGTVDQPQHF | TGTGCCAGCAGTTTATTCGGGACAGTAGATCAGCCCCAGCATTTT
- | TRBJ1-4 | - | TRBV5-1 | CASSLGRGGNEKLFF | TGCGCCAGCAGCTTGGGGAGGGGAGGTAATGAAAAACTGTTTTTT
TRBD2 | TRBJ2-1 | - | TRBV9 | CASSVLLAGSEQFF | TGTGCCAGCAGCGTGTTACTAGCGGGAAGTGAGCAGTTCTTC
- | TRBJ2-7 | - | TRBV6-2/TRBV6-3 | CASSRGTEVYEQYF | TGTGCCAGCAGTCGCGGGACAGAGGTCTACGAGCAGTACTTC
TRBD2 | TRBJ2-3 | - | TRBV7-7 | CASSLGSGLAGNADTQYF | TGTGCCAGCAGCTTAGGTTCGGGACTAGCGGGGAACGCAGATACGCAGTATTTT
TRBD1 | TRBJ2-5 | - | TRBV29-1 | CSGTGGAGTQYF | TGCAGCGGGACAGGGGGCGCTGGGACCCAGTACTTC
- | TRBJ1-4 | - | TRBV7-9 | CASSLSPLPGTNEKLFF | TGTGCCAGCAGCTTATCCCCACTACCGGGGACTAATGAAAAACTGTTTTTT
- | TRBJ1-2 | - | TRBV5-4 | CASKAGLGGYTF | TGTGCCAGCAAAGCTGGCCTCGGGGGCTACACCTTC
TRBD1 | TRBJ1-1 | - | TRBV29-1 | CSVGDRGRTEAFF | TGCAGCGTTGGGGACAGGGGGCGCACTGAAGCTTTCTTT
- | TRBJ1-3 | few | TRBV7-2 | CASSLQGSEGNTIYF | TGTGCCAGCAGCTTACAGGGATCAGAAGGAAACACCATATATTTT
- | TRBJ2-3 | - | TRBV9 | CASSVGGRADTQYF | TGTGCCAGCAGCGTAGGAGGGAGAGCAGATACGCAGTATTTT
- | TRBJ1-1 | - | TRBV21-1 | CASSPTGAISNTEAFF | TGTGCCAGCAGCCCTACAGGGGCCATCTCGAACACTGAAGCTTTCTTT
- | TRBJ1-2 | once | TRBV12-3/TRBV12-4 | CASSLWPGYTF | TGTGCCAGCAGTTTATGGCCTGGCTACACCTTC
TRBD2 | TRBJ2-2 | - | TRBV27 | CASSYLAGGHGELFF | TGTGCCAGCAGTTATCTAGCGGGGGGGCACGGGGAGCTGTTTTTT
- | TRBJ1-2 | - | TRBV29-1 | CSVLDPKDGYTF | TGCAGCGTTCTAGACCCGAAGGATGGCTACACCTTC
TRBD1 | TRBJ1-1 | few | TRBV7-6 | CASSLIQGELNTEAFF | TGTGCCAGCAGCTTGATACAGGGGGAACTGAACACTGAAGCTTTCTTT
TRBD2 | TRBJ2-1 | few | TRBV27 | CASTKAGVSYNEQFF | TGTGCCAGCACAAAAGCGGGAGTTTCCTACAATGAGCAGTTCTTC